The clone carrying this T cell receptor (beta chain) was recorded a few times. PBMCs were collected from an approximately 9.3 ml volume of fresh peripheral blood. Amplification of TCR beta CDR3 regions used RNA as the template. Initially, a first-round RT-PCR of the TCR CDR3 employed the HTBI primer set. TCRdb processed the multiplex PCR reads anew with MiXCR; each CDR3 protein has one entry. There are about 290,000 distinct CDR3 sequences in the sample; about an eighth occur only once, and 6% to 8% lies in the top ten. This entry belongs to a study of T cells in Graves' hyperthyroidism and ophthalmopathy. The germline CDR1 and CDR2 sequences are SNHLY and FYNNEI. Trimming removed 4 bases from V and 0 bases from J, with 7 bases in between. There are 13 residues in the CDR3.

The chain carries TRBV2 and TRBJ2-7; no clear D. The sequenced sample consisted of blood. The origin of this receptor is a woman aged 25 to 39 with Graves' hyperthyroidism that later progressed to Graves' ophthalmopathy. Here the CDR3 reads CASSVPSSYEQYF. Written as DNA, the CDR3 is TGTGCCAGCAGTGTTCCTAGCTCCTACGAGCAGTACTTC.